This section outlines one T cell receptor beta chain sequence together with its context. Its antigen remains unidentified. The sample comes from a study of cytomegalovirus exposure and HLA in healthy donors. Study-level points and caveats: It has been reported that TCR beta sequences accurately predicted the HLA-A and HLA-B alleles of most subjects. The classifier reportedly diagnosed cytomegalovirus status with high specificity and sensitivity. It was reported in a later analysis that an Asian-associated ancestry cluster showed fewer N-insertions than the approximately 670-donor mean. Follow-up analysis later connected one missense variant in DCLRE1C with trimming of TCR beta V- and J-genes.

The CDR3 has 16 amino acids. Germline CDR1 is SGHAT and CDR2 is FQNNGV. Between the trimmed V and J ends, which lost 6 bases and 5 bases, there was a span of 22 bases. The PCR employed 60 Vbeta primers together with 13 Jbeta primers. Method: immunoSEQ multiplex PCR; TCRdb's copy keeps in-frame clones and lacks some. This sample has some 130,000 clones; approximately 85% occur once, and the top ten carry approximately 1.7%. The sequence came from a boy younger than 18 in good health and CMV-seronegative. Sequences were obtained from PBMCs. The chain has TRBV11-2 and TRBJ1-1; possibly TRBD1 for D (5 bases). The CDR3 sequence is CASSLSAQGWGTEAFF. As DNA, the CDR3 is TGTGCCAGCAGTCTTTCGGCCCAGGGCTGGGGAACTGAAGCTTTCTTT.